This T cell receptor beta chain was found in a study of cytomegalovirus exposure and HLA in healthy donors (dated by TCRdb to 2015 to 2018). A note on the overall study: In an earlier analysis of 450 to 750 of the donors, 276 Gb of sequence data and 120 million or so unique TCR beta sequences from about 190 million T cells were reported. An early release that covered about 640 HLA-typed donors contained around 330 gigabases of sequencing data and around 85 million unique TCR sequences. The genetic ancestry cluster associated with self-reported Caucasian donors included roughly 84% of the roughly 410 genotyped donors. The aim of the study was to test whether cataloging public T cell receptors could identify signatures of past pathogen exposure. The study profiled the T cell repertoires of hundreds of subjects by immunosequencing and related them to cytomegalovirus serostatus. In addition to the first cohort of 666 subjects, a separate validation cohort of some 120 different subjects was used. The study combined high-throughput TCR immunosequencing, statistical association of individual TCRs with disease status, and machine learning to predict cytomegalovirus infection status. In a later analysis, previously published TCR beta repertoires from about 670 donors were re-analyzed and high-resolution HLA genotyping was added so that TCR occurrence patterns could be studied. In the later analysis, no new phenotypic data were used to find candidate immune exposures; instead, reliance was placed on TCR beta sequences and their occurrence across donors. In an earlier analysis of roughly 540 of the donors, high-throughput TCR beta sequencing was used to judge whether each TCR beta V gene segment behaved as functional or pseudogenic. Donor age, sex, ethnicity and CMV serostatus were compiled alongside the repertoire data. Genome-wide SNP genotypes for about 65% of the 666 donors were used in a later genetic analysis, which treated that subset as a discovery cohort. Every discovery cohort repertoire had been produced on one sequencing platform. HLA typing included class I and class II loci at four-digit resolution. Typing coverage varied by locus: roughly 629-640 donors for A, B, C, DRB1 and DQB1; approximately 520 for DQA1; over 600 for DPA1; approximately 450 for DPB1. Several DR-DQ haplotypes were treated as single units for association and clustering because of strong linkage in the cohort. On average, over 200,000 unique TCR beta nucleotide sequences were sequenced per donor among a few hundred genotyped donors of the cohort, with about 19% of those sequences being non-productive.

In total, about 650 healthy bone marrow donors made up the cohort. At the time of sampling, all cohort members were nominally healthy, though unrecorded immune exposures were likely present. The donor tested CMV seronegative, placing the donor among the approximately 400 seronegative members of the cohort. Each donor provided a peripheral blood sample, and peripheral blood mononuclear cells were used for TCR beta sequencing. The Qiagen DNeasy Blood Extraction Kit was used to extract genomic DNA from the blood cell samples. Note on this clone: This receptor's antigen is unknown. No base quality information exists; no much larger clone differs at one position.

The paper's findings and limits, for the study overall: Immune exposure information for the cohort was limited to CMV serostatus. Only TCR beta chains were sequenced in this cohort, and the absence of alpha or paired-chain data limited detectable features. Correlated functional status among segregating V segments might reflect linkage disequilibrium, but an unknown experimental factor could not be ruled out. When HLA alleles, especially DR and DQ, strongly co-occurred, attributing TCR associations to individual alleles was difficult. A later analysis associated about 17,000 TCR beta sequences with specific HLA alleles at a false discovery rate of 0.05. A later genetic analysis associated a missense DCLRE1C variant with V-gene and J-gene trimming of TCR beta chains, and an independent cohort replicated the association. A later analysis found that most CMV-associated TCR beta chains appeared HLA-restricted, with HLA associations seemingly driven largely by CMV exposure. According to a later genetic analysis, donors in an Asian-associated ancestry cluster had fewer N-insertions in productive TCRs than the approximately 630-donor mean. It was suggested by the authors that the approach could potentially be generalized to other disease states and immunological phenotypes. The 87-base-pair reads could not distinguish some IMGT-functional V segments, including TRBV6-2 and TRBV6-3, so those segments were excluded. A few of the identified cytomegalovirus-associated TCR beta chains were confirmed in vitro to be specific for cytomegalovirus antigens. The study gave a list of some 150 TCR beta chains associated with cytomegalovirus. A further reported finding was that TCR beta sequences accurately predicted the HLA-A and HLA-B alleles for most subjects in the first cohort. Because HLA typing was missing for some donors at each locus, association tests included only the typed subset. Roughly uniform sequencing depth across donors was assumed in presence/absence analyses, although this assumption may not hold. Several of the top co-occurrence clusters appeared to be linked to parvovirus B19, influenza, CMV and Epstein-Barr virus, according to a later analysis. A cluster of highly shared sequence variants was judged likely to be a technical artifact of the sequencing pipeline. In a later analysis, TCR association rates were found to vary across HLA loci, with the most associated TCRs seen for DRB1 alleles and the fewest for HLA-C alleles. The classifier was reported to diagnose cytomegalovirus status with high specificity and sensitivity in both the original cohort and the validation cohort. In an earlier analysis of 587 of the donors, most TCR beta V segments were observed in productive rearrangements about 90% or about 30% of the time, broadly matching IMGT annotations. Most TCR sequences were observed very rarely across donors, whereas some public TCRs were present in many individuals. Over 15 rarely observed V segments, including chromosome 9 orphons, were excluded from the earlier analysis of 550 to 700 of the donors because counts were too low. A later analysis found that HLA-associated TCR beta chains were more clonally expanded and had lower generation probabilities than equally common non-associated chains.

Preparation of the library involved the immunoSEQ multiplex PCR assay. For the multiplex PCR, a mixture combining 60 forward primers for TCR Vbeta segments and 13 reverse primers for TCR Jbeta segments was used. The CDR3 region of rearranged TCR beta genes was amplified from genomic DNA by a multiplex PCR assay. The Illumina HiSeq System was used to sequence the amplified TCR beta libraries as 87-base-pair reads. Per the source publication's procedure: A later analysis counted 65 million to 90 million unique TCR beta chains across the 700 or so repertoires, and roughly 9.9 million of these chains were shared by at least two donors. To remove PCR and sequencing errors, raw reads were error-corrected and collapsed into unique sequences using a nearest-neighbor algorithm that merged closely related sequences. CDR3 sequences were aligned to IMGT reference sequences to assign V, D and J gene segments. Each retained sequence needed at least a six-nucleotide match to both a V gene segment and a J gene segment. A rearrangement was called productive if the CDR3 had no stop codons and remained in frame with V and J, and every other rearrangement was called non-productive. CDR3 was defined by IMGT convention, running from the second conserved V-encoded cysteine to the conserved J-encoded phenylalanine. Sequences without an unambiguous match to a single V gene segment were excluded from the earlier analysis of 587 of the donors. In an earlier analysis of several hundred of the donors, V segments were called functional above 56.7% productive rearrangements and were called segregating when the between-donor standard deviation exceeded 5%. A statistical classification framework was built for diagnosing cytomegalovirus status from the catalog of TCR beta chain sequences. A later analysis assigned V and J genes by comparing TCR nucleotide sequences with IMGT/GENE-DB human TR gene sequences. The TCRdist pipeline was used in a later analysis to assign CDR3 sequences and most-parsimonious VDJ recombination scenarios. In a later analysis, each TCR beta chain was defined by its CDR3 amino acid sequence together with its V-gene family, and reads lacking a unique V-gene family were excluded. As a way to deal with suspected cross-contamination and a sequencing artifact, a later analysis dropped 450 to 600 nucleotide sequences that were highly shared and had low generation probability. For each public chain, a later analysis derived a clonal expansion index from normalized ranks of inferred template counts within each repertoire. In a later analysis, generation probabilities were computed using a VDJ recombination model fitted to out-of-frame rearrangements, and the results were checked against IGoR. A later analysis scored TCR-TCR, TCR-HLA and TCR-CMV co-occurrence with hypergeometric tests, applying a repertoire-size bias correction to TCR pairs. False discovery rates were estimated in a later analysis by permuting HLA or CMV assignments 20 times. A later analysis grouped co-occurring TCRs with DBSCAN, adding TCRdist sequence similarity when clustering within HLA-allele-positive subsets. Repertoires with fewer than 30,000 or more than 120,000 public chains, plus five repertoires with anomalous nucleotide sharing, were excluded from co-occurrence clustering. Drawn from immuneACCESS, this table holds only the in-frame rearrangements with V and J called that TCRdb kept. Clones are partly lost; checked studies trace under half to an unresolved V gene and leave the rest unexplained. V, J and clone size are taken as reported in that table, and D and trimming were inferred from the DNA itself. The sample table records 150,000 to 250,000 clones; roughly 85% of these occur just once. Approximately 2.1% of the sample belongs to the ten largest clones.

Trimming takes 0 bases off V and 4 bases off J; junction bases not matched to a gene: 4. The CDR3 spans 16 residues, from the cysteine through the phenylalanine. The only DNA kept is the CDR3, 48 bases in frame from the first base. As encoded in the germline V gene, CDR1 is LGHNA while CDR2 is YSLEER. The specimen sequenced was PBMCs. The receptor chain draws on TRBV4-3 and TRBJ2-2, with 8 bases aligning to TRBD2. This sequence originates from a woman in her forties or fifties in good health and CMV-seronegative. CDR3 sequence: CASSQDPAGVTGELFF. The DNA sequence reads TGCGCCAGCAGCCAAGATCCAGCGGGAGTCACCGGGGAGCTGTTTTTT.